This T cell receptor (beta chain) was retrieved from a study of blood T cell repertoires in COVID-19. Background on the study: The United States, Italy and Spain provided the acute and convalescent COVID-19 samples.

In the original analysis: How many nucleated cells were present was estimated from reference gene primer amplification. Sequenced by immunoSEQ multiplex PCR; TCRdb stores in-frame clones only, minus some. V and J calls and clone size are those listed in that table; D and trimming were worked out from the DNA. The sample comprises 150,000 to 200,000 clones, roughly 84% of which are singletons, and 9.8% rests with the top ten. V lost 3 bases to trimming and J lost 4 bases; unmatched junction nucleotides: 3. There are 13 residues in the CDR3. Germline-derived CDR1 and CDR2 are ENHRY and SYGVKD. This chain uses TRBV10-3 with TRBJ2-7; 7 bases align to TRBD2. Sequencing input: peripheral blood. The sequence derives from an elderly woman with acute or convalescent COVID-19. The CDR3 region is CAISDRGEYEQYF. The CDR3 DNA sequence: TGTGCCATCAGTGACCGGGGGGAGTACGAGCAGTACTTC.